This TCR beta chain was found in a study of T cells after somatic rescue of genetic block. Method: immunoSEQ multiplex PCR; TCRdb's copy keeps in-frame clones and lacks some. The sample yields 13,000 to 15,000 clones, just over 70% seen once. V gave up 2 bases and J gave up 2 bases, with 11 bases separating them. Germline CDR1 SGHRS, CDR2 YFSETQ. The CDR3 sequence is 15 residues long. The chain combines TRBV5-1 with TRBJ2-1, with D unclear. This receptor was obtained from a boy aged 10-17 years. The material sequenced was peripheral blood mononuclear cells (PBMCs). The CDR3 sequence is CASSLDTSPYNEQFF. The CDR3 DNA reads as TGCGCCAGCAGCTTAGATACTTCCCCCTACAATGAGCAGTTCTTC.